The sequence of this T cell receptor (beta chain) was determined in a study of vaccination and CD4 T cells after COVID-19. Study context: Samples after vaccination came a median roughly 70 days past dose two, ranging 14 to 241.

Cultured CD4+ T cell DNA underwent sequencing with the Oncomine TCR Beta short-read assay. MiXCR, applied by TCRdb to the PCR reads, yields one record per CDR3 protein. The sample yields 20,000 to 25,000 distinct CDR3 sequences, over 40% seen once. This CDR3 spans 13 amino acids. The ends were cut back, 4 bases at V and 7 bases at J, with 10 bases in the middle. In germline, CDR1 is MGHDK, CDR2 SYGVNS. This clonotype was counted between two and nine times. What it binds is not known. Treatment here: 10-day PBMC culture with coronavirus spike peptide pools or control peptides (ViraFEST assay). The clonotype originates from a human donor who had recovered from COVID-19. Sequencing was performed on CD4+ T cells from blood, cultured in vitro. The gene calls are TRBV25-1 and TRBJ2-2, with a possible D match to TRBD1 (5 bases). In DNA form, the CDR3 reads TGTGCCAGCAGTGGCCACAGGTTCGGGGAGCTGTTTTTT. Translated, it gives CASSGHRFGELFF. Using reference TRBV25-1 and TRBJ2-2 for the parts outside the CDR3, the full variable domain is EADIYQTPRYLVIGTGKKITLECSQTMGHDKMYWYQQDPGMELHLIHYSYGVNSTEKGDLSSESTVSRIRTEHFPLTLESARPSHTSQYLCASSGHRFGELFFGEGSRLTVL.